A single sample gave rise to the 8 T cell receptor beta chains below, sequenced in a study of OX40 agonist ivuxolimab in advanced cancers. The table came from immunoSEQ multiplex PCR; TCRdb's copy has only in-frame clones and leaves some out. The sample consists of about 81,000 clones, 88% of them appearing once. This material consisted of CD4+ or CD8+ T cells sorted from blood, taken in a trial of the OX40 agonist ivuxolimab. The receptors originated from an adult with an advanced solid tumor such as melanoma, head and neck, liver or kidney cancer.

The chain's CDR3 is CASSQLGGDESYEQYF. In DNA, the CDR3 is TGTGCCAGCAGCCAGCTCGGAGGTGACGAGTCCTACGAGCAGTACTTC. The V and J genes are TRBV4-2 and TRBJ2-7; D might be TRBD2 (5 bases). CDR3 length equals 16 residues. Between the trimmed V and J ends, which lost 3 bases and 1 base, there was a span of 16 bases. From germline, CDR1 is LGHNA and CDR2 YNFKEQ.

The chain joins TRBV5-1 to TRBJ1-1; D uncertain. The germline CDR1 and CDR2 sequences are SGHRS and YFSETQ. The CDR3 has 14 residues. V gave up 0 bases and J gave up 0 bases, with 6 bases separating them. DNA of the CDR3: TGCGCCAGCAGCTTGGGAAGTATGAACACTGAAGCTTTCTTT. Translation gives CASSLGSMNTEAFF.

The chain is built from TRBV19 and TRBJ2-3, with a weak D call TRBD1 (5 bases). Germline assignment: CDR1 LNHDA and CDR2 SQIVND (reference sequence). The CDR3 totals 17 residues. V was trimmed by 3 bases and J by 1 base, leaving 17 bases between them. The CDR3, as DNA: TGTGCCAGTAGTATCACATCCCGGCAGGGTGGCACAGATACGCAGTATTTT. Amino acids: CASSITSRQGGTDTQYF.

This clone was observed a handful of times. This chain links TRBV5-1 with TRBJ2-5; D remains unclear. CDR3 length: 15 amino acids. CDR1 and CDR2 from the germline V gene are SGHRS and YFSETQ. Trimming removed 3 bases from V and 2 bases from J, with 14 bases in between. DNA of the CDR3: TGCGCCAGCAGCTACGAACCCGGGCTTCAAGAGACCCAGTACTTC. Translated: CASSYEPGLQETQYF.

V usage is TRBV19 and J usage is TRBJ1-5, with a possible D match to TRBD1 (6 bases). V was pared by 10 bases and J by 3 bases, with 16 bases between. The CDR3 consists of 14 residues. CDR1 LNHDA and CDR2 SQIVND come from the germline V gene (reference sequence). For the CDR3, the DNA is TGTGCCACCAAGGGGGGGAAAGACAATCAGCCCCAGCATTTT. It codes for CATKGGKDNQPQHF.

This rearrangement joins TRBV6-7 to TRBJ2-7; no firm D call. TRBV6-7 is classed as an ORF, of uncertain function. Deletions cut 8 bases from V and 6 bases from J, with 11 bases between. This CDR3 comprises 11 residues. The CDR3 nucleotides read TGTGCCAGCCGTACGAATTGCGAGCAGTACTTC. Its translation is CASRTNCEQYF.

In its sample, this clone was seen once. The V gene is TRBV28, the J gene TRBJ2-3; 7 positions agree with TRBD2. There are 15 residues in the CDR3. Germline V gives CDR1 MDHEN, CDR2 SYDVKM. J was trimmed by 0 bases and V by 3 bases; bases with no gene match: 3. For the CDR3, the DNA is TGTGCCAGCAGTTTTAGTAGCGGGAGCACAGATACGCAGTATTTT. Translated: CASSFSSGSTDTQYF.

The CDR3 is CASSMGKQGVAEAFF. CDR3 bases: TGTGCCAGTAGTATGGGCAAACAGGGGGTCGCTGAAGCTTTCTTT. The chain links TRBV19 to TRBJ1-1; TRBD1 aligns across 8 bases. The ends lost 3 bases at V and 6 bases at J; junction bases unmatched: 9. The CDR3 spans 15 residues. Germline CDR1 LNHDA, CDR2 SQIVND (reference sequence).